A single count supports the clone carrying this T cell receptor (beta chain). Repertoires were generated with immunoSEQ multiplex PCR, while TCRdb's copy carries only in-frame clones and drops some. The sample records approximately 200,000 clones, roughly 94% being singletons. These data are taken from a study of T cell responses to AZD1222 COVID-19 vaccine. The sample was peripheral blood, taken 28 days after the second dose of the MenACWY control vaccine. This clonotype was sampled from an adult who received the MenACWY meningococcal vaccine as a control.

In DNA form, the CDR3 reads TGCGCCAGCAGCCAGGATATAGGGGGGCAACCCTCCTATGGCTACACCTTC. Translated: CASSQDIGGQPSYGYTF. V and J are TRBV4-3 and TRBJ1-2, with a possible D match to TRBD1 (6 bases). Trimming took 3 bases from V and 4 from J, leaving 21 bases between them. CDR3 length equals 17 residues. The V gene's germline CDR1 is LGHNA and CDR2 YSLEER.